This TCR beta chain was sequenced during a study of blood T cells in healthy people across ages. Sample-barcoded 5' priming and a J-beta primer mix drove a second PCR of roughly 6 to 12 cycles. TCRdb recomputed calls from the 5' RACE reads with MiXCR, one row per CDR3 protein. The sample holds some 670,000 distinct CDR3 sequences, approximately 52% seen once. This clonotype was picked up many times. Sequenced input: blood. The clonotype was recovered from a woman of 80 years or more in good health.

The CDR3 protein is CSITGTSGAYPQYF. For the CDR3, the DNA is TGCAGTATCACGGGGACTAGCGGGGCTTACCCACAGTATTTT. The chain links TRBV20-1 to TRBJ2-3, with TRBD2 identical over 13 bases. The CDR3 covers 14 residues. Germline CDR1 is DFQATT and CDR2 is SNEGSKA (reference sequence). J gave up 12 bases and V 8 bases, and 14 bases lay outside the gene matches.